Following are 12 T cell receptor beta chains from one sample sequenced in a study of control samples from healthy donors and cancer patients. Generated by immunoSEQ multiplex PCR, the TCRdb table keeps only in-frame clones and is missing some. In the table there are approximately 170,000 clones, around 92% of which are singletons. Sequenced sample: blood. Receptor source: a woman aged 30 to 39 in good health.

The genes are TRBV19 and TRBJ1-2; a weak D match, TRBD1 (6 bases). This CDR3 spans 12 amino acids. The germline V and J ends were trimmed by 4 bases and 5 bases, with 8 bases remaining between them. CDR1 and CDR2 from the germline V gene are LNHDA and SQIVND (reference sequence). The CDR3 DNA follows: TGTGCCAGTAGTACCGGACAGTATGGCTACACCTTC. Translation gives CASSTGQYGYTF.

The rearrangement uses TRBV5-4 and TRBJ1-3; D unresolved. The germline V gene has CDR1 SGHNT and CDR2 YYREEE (reference sequence). The CDR3 length is 14 residues. Deletions cut 0 bases from V and 6 bases from J, with 10 bases between. The CDR3 spells CASSLVGRENTIYF. In nucleotides, the CDR3 is TGTGCCAGCAGCTTGGTAGGGCGGGAAAACACCATATATTTT.

The chain joins TRBV18 to TRBJ2-3, with TRBD2 matching 9 bases. V lost 1 base, J lost 4 bases, and 3 bases stayed unmatched. Germline V gene data show CDR1 as KGHSH and CDR2 as LQKENI. The CDR3 runs 15 residues. CDR3 nucleotides: TGTGCCAGCTCACCACGACAGCGGGAGGCAGATACGCAGTATTTT. This gives the protein CASSPRQREADTQYF. Combining the CDR3 with reference TRBV18 and TRBJ2-3 gives the whole variable domain NAGVMQNPRHLVRRRGQEARLRCSPMKGHSHVYWYRQLPEEGLKFMVYLQKENIIDESGMPKERFSAEFPKEGPSILRIQQVVRGDSAAYFCASSPRQREADTQYFGPGTRLTVL.

The chain uses TRBV11-3 and TRBJ2-6; the D gene is possibly TRBD1 (6 bases). The germline V and J ends were trimmed by 3 bases and 0 bases, with 12 bases remaining between them. CDR1 and CDR2 (germline): SGHNT, YENEEA. The CDR3 spans 17 residues. The CDR3 nucleotides read TGTGCCAGCAGCTTGGGGACAATAAACTCTGGGGCCAACGTCCTGACTTTC. This encodes CASSLGTINSGANVLTF. The variable domain in full, with the rest retrieved from reference TRBV11-3 and TRBJ2-6, is EAGVVQSPRYKIIEKKQPVAFWCNPISGHNTLYWYLQNLGQGPELLIRYENEEAVDDSQLPKDRFSAERLKGVDSTLKIQPAELGDSAVYLCASSLGTINSGANVLTFGAGSRLTVL.

This sequence joins TRBV6-5 and TRBJ1-2; 8 positions match TRBD1. This CDR3 has 14 residues. Germline lookup yields CDR1 MNHEY and CDR2 SVGAGI. Trimming cost V 0 bases and J 5 bases; bases outside gene matches: 2. The CDR3 coding sequence is TGTGCCAGCAGTTACTCGAGGACAGGGTATGGCTACACCTTC. Translating gives CASSYSRTGYGYTF.

The V gene is TRBV28, the J gene TRBJ1-4, with 7 bases fitting TRBD1. Trimming at V came to 6 bases and at J to 8 bases, leaving 6 bases not matched to a gene. From germline, CDR1 is MDHEN and CDR2 SYDVKM. The CDR3 runs 13 residues. The CDR3 nucleotides read TGTGCCAGCAGCGACAGGGTCACCGAAAAACTGTTTTTT. Translating gives CASSDRVTEKLFF.

The chain is built from TRBV29-1 and TRBJ2-7; possible D gene TRBD1, 5 bases. V dropped 4 bases and J dropped 2 bases, with 15 bases sitting between them. Germline assignment: CDR1 SQVTM and CDR2 ANQGSEA. This CDR3 region has 14 residues. The CDR3 region is CSVAPGSTTYEQYF. Written as DNA, the CDR3 is TGCAGCGTTGCCCCAGGGTCAACTACCTACGAGCAGTACTTC.

The chain has TRBV3-1 (or the pseudogene TRBV3-2) and TRBJ2-5, with TRBD1 identical over 7 bases. Germline trimming cut 4 bases from V and 4 bases from J; bases unmatched to any gene: 3. Germline CDR1 LGHDT, CDR2 YNNKEL (reference sequence). CDR3 size: 13 residues. The CDR3 DNA reads as TGTGCCAGCAGCCGTGACAGGGCAGAGACCCAGTACTTC. This sequence encodes CASSRDRAETQYF.

This chain connects TRBV7-9 to TRBJ1-3; D may be TRBD1 (6 bases). This CDR3 has 15 amino acids. Germline-derived CDR1 and CDR2 are SEHNR and FQNEAQ (reference sequence). V was shortened by 3 bases and J by 4 bases, with 13 bases between the two germline ends. The CDR3 protein is CASSLSQGPGNTIYF. CDR3 in DNA: TGTGCCAGCAGCTTGTCCCAGGGGCCGGGAAACACCATATATTTT.

The rearrangement uses TRBV10-1 and TRBJ2-7; the D is unclear. Germline values: CDR1 WNHNN, CDR2 SYGVQD (reference sequence). The V end was cut by 0 bases, the J end by 5 bases, with 8 bases between. The CDR3 extends over 13 amino acids. CDR3 region: CASSESAGDEQYF. Here the CDR3 DNA reads TGCGCCAGCAGTGAGTCGGCTGGGGACGAGCAGTACTTC.

The J gene is TRBJ1-4, the V gene TRBV28; the match to TRBD1 covers 9 bases. V shed 6 bases, J shed 8 bases, and the junction held 10 bases outside the gene matches. The germline V gene has CDR1 MDHEN and CDR2 SYDVKM. CDR3 size: 15 residues. The CDR3 reads CASRSPGQGSEKLFF. CDR3 coding DNA: TGTGCCAGCAGGTCACCGGGACAGGGTTCGGAAAAACTGTTTTTT.

V is TRBV6-6 and J is TRBJ2-7; 7 nucleotides align to TRBD1. The germline gives CDR1 MNHNY, CDR2 SVGAGI (reference sequence). The J segment lost 0 bases and the V segment lost 0 bases, leaving 5 bases of the junction unmatched. There are 16 residues in the CDR3. DNA for the CDR3: TGTGCCAGCAGTTACTCGACGGCAGGGGGCTCCTACGAGCAGTACTTC. Translating it yields CASSYSTAGGSYEQYF.